The 9 T cell receptor beta chains below come from one sample, sequenced in a study of sequential checkpoint blockade in melanoma. Generated by immunoSEQ multiplex PCR, the TCRdb table keeps only in-frame clones and is missing some. The table shows around 18,000 clones, with just over 70% occurring only once. Treatment in this sample: randomized to nivolumab then ipilimumab (arm A) or the reverse (arm B). The sequencing here drew on CD8+ T cells sorted from blood (inferred from file names), taken from a patient given nivolumab and ipilimumab in sequence. The receptors come from a human donor with melanoma.

The V call is TRBV6-5, the J call TRBJ2-5; D is possibly TRBD2 (7 bases). The germline gives CDR1 MNHEY, CDR2 SVGAGI. CDR3 length: 14 residues. Trimming took 0 bases from V and 5 from J, leaving 10 bases between them. The CDR3 is CASSYSGGGETQYF. CDR3 DNA: TGTGCCAGCAGTTACTCGGGAGGGGGGGAGACCCAGTACTTC.

The V gene is TRBV16, the J gene TRBJ2-7; weak D call: TRBD2 (6 bases). The CDR3 runs 12 residues. Germline V gives CDR1 KGHSY, CDR2 FQNENV. Deletions cut 2 bases from V and 4 bases from J, with 6 bases between. CDR3 amino acids: CASSQGGYEQYF. The CDR3, as DNA: TGTGCCAGCAGCCAAGGAGGGTACGAGCAGTACTTC.

In its sample, this clone was seen once. The gene calls are TRBV4-1 and TRBJ2-7; 8 nucleotides agree with TRBD1. Germline loops: CDR1 MGHRA, CDR2 YSYEKL. The J segment lost 0 bases and the V segment lost 1 base, leaving 5 bases of the junction unmatched. The CDR3 sequence is 16 residues long. The CDR3 is CASSQVVTGGSYEQYF. The CDR3 DNA is TGCGCCAGCAGCCAAGTTGTAACAGGGGGCTCCTACGAGCAGTACTTC.

The CDR3 reads CASSFRGLGSDEQYF. The CDR3 region has the DNA TGTGCCAGCAGCTTCCGGGGACTAGGATCGGACGAGCAGTACTTC. The V call is TRBV9, the J call TRBJ2-7; 8 nucleotides line up with TRBD2. CDR3 length: 15 amino acids. V was clipped by 4 bases and J by 5 bases; unmatched bases: 11. Per the germline V gene, CDR1 is SGDLS and CDR2 is YYNGEE.

This clone was counted a single time. The chain joins TRBV14 to TRBJ1-2; D perhaps matches TRBD1 (5 bases). Per the germline V gene, CDR1 is SGHDN and CDR2 is FVKESK. Trimming left V 4 bases short and J 4 bases short, with 10 bases between. The length of the CDR3 is 13 residues. The CDR3 sequence is CASSPGGTYGYTF. Here the CDR3 DNA reads TGTGCCAGCAGCCCGGGGGGGACCTATGGCTACACCTTC. Based on the CDR3 plus reference TRBV14 and TRBJ1-2, the full variable domain is EAGVTQFPSHSVIEKGQTVTLRCDPISGHDNLYWYRRVMGKEIKFLLHFVKESKQDESGMPNNRFLAERTGGTYSTLKVQPAELEDSGVYFCASSPGGTYGYTFGSGTRLTVV.

There are a few counts of this clone. This sequence joins TRBV7-9 and TRBJ2-7; D is unclear. Looked up from germline, CDR1 is SEHNR and CDR2 is FQNEAQ (reference sequence). The length of the CDR3 is 14 residues. V was shortened by 4 bases and J by 4 bases, with 14 bases between the two germline ends. CDR3 protein: CASSSSAGFYEQYF. The CDR3 bases are TGTGCCAGCAGCTCGTCTGCAGGTTTTTACGAGCAGTACTTC.

Concerning this clone itself: A junction boundary mismatches the germline segment, possibly from a read error. The chain employs TRBV7-3 and TRBJ2-7; D possibly corresponds to TRBD2 (6 bases). The germline V gene encodes CDR1 SGHTA and CDR2 FQGTGA. This CDR3 has 12 amino acids. The CDR3 reads CASSPGWEWEDF. CDR3 DNA sequence: TGTGCCAGCAGCCCAGGGTGGGAGTGGGAGGACTTC. Together with reference TRBV7-3 and TRBJ2-7, the CDR3 gives the full variable domain: GAGVSQTPSNKVTEKGKYVELRCDPISGHTALYWYRQSLGQGPEFLIYFQGTGAADDSGLPNDRFFAVRPEGSVSTLKIQRTERGDSAVYLCASSPGWEWEDFGPGTRLTVT.

The chain combines TRBV11-1 with TRBJ2-1; D call uncertain. The CDR3 is made up of 16 amino acids. Between the trimmed V and J ends, which lost 5 bases and 0 bases, there was a span of 14 bases. CDR1 SGHAT and CDR2 FQDESV come from the germline V gene (reference sequence). DNA of the CDR3: TGTGCCAGCAGCGTAAGATCCACGAGCTCCTACAATGAGCAGTTCTTC. Its protein is CASSVRSTSSYNEQFF.

The J gene is TRBJ2-5, the V gene TRBV19, with 8 bases identical to TRBD1. Trimming at V came to 6 bases and at J to 2 bases, leaving 17 bases not matched to a gene. The CDR3 is 18 residues long. Germline V gene lookup returns CDR1 LNHDA and CDR2 SQIVND (reference sequence). The CDR3 sequence: CASSVRGLRAPGQETQYF. For the CDR3, the DNA is TGTGCCAGTAGCGTCAGGGGGCTGCGGGCGCCCGGTCAAGAGACCCAGTACTTC. Based on the CDR3 plus reference TRBV19 and TRBJ2-5, the full variable domain is DGGITQSPKYLFRKEGQNVTLSCEQNLNHDAMYWYRQDPGQGLRLIYYSQIVNDFQKGDIAEGYSVSREKKESFPLTVTSAQKNPTAFYLCASSVRGLRAPGQETQYFGPGTRLLVL.